This paragraph covers one TCR beta chain sequence. The CDR3 is 16 residues long. Trimming took off 4 bases at V and 1 base at J, with 15 bases between the two ends. The germline V gene encodes CDR1 LNHNV and CDR2 YYDKDF (reference sequence). The data belong to a study of type 1 regulatory T cells. Study-wide background: T-allo10 is a Tr1-enriched, alloantigen-specific CD4 T cell product made in vitro.

TCRdb re-called the reads with MiXCR, one entry per CDR3 protein. Of 80,000 to 100,000 distinct CDR3 sequences in the sample, about a third were seen once. The sequence came from a human donor in good health. The chain joins TRBV15 to TRBJ2-3, with D possibly TRBD2 on 6 matching bases. The sample was CD4+ T cells, either the whole sample or a sorted fraction (not recorded which). The CDR3 region has the DNA TGTGCCACCAGCACCTCTCGGGCGGGACGCACAGATACGCAGTATTTT. Its protein is CATSTSRAGRTDTQYF.